This T cell receptor beta chain appears in the sequencing data of a study of T cell changes during pregnancy in multiple sclerosis. This clone occurred a few times. Only in-frame clones appear in the TCRdb table, and some are missing; sequencing was by immunoSEQ multiplex PCR. Among 20,000 to 25,000 clones listed, more than 85% were seen once. With 6 bases clipped from V and 4 bases from J, the junction kept 5 bases outside the gene matches. CDR3 length equals 13 residues. Germline CDR1 is MNHEY and CDR2 is SMNVEV (reference sequence). The starting material was CD4+ T cells from peripheral blood mononuclear cells, obtained in the third trimester of pregnancy. The rearrangement uses TRBV27 and TRBJ1-2, with 7 bases aligning to TRBD1. The source is a female donor with multiple sclerosis, enrolled in a pregnancy study. The CDR3 sequence: CASRLTGSYGYTF. CDR3 sequence (DNA): TGTGCCAGCAGGTTGACAGGGAGCTATGGCTACACCTTC.